This T cell receptor beta chain was identified in a study of CXCR3-negative and CXCR3-positive naive CD8 T cells. As to this clonotype: No antigen is known for it.

The CDR3 covers 14 residues. Germline loops: CDR1 MNHEY, CDR2 SMNVEV (reference sequence). The authors prepared UMI-labeled TRB cDNA libraries by 5' RACE. TCRdb re-analyzed the 5' RACE reads; it lists each CDR3 protein once, without DNA. Here the sample table reports 60,000 to 70,000 distinct CDR3 sequences. Overall study findings and caveats: Naive CXCR3-positive cells had TRB CDR3s more hydrophobic than those of CXCR3-negative naive cells.

This rearrangement joins TRBV27 to TRBJ2-3; absent DNA, TCRdb's TRBD1 call cannot be checked. The sample comprised naive CXCR3+ CD8+ T cells from blood. The subset is: CD45RO-CCR7+CD27+CD95- naive CD8+ T cells expressing CXCR3 (TNR3+). This sequence originates from a human donor in good health. Some clones in this sample may be carry-over from other donors' samples. Here the CDR3 reads CASSLDSWGDTQYF.